This record looks at one TCR beta chain sequence and its context. Its antigen is as yet unknown. RNA extraction and reverse transcription yielded cDNA as sequencing template. Measured with immunoSEQ multiplex PCR; TCRdb has only the in-frame clones, and not every one. Found here are about 140,000 clones, approximately 65% of them singletons; the top ten hold 30% to 45%. Germline values: CDR1 DFQATT, CDR2 SNEGSKA (reference sequence). V dropped 2 bases and J dropped 4 bases, with 5 bases sitting between them. This CDR3 region has 11 residues. This sample was taken from a study of CD8+ T cells in alopecia areata. Findings of the study overall: Against the mouse data, patients shared TCRs less clearly, possibly for HLA reasons. Normal scalp showed lower clonality than lesional scalp, especially alopecia totalis/universalis.

J is TRBJ1-1 and V is TRBV20-1; D remains ambiguous. Sequenced sample: CD8+ T cells sorted from blood. This clonotype was obtained from a human donor in good health. CDR3 in amino acids: CSARRTTEAFF. The CDR3 nucleotides are TGCAGTGCTAGACGGACCACTGAAGCTTTCTTT.